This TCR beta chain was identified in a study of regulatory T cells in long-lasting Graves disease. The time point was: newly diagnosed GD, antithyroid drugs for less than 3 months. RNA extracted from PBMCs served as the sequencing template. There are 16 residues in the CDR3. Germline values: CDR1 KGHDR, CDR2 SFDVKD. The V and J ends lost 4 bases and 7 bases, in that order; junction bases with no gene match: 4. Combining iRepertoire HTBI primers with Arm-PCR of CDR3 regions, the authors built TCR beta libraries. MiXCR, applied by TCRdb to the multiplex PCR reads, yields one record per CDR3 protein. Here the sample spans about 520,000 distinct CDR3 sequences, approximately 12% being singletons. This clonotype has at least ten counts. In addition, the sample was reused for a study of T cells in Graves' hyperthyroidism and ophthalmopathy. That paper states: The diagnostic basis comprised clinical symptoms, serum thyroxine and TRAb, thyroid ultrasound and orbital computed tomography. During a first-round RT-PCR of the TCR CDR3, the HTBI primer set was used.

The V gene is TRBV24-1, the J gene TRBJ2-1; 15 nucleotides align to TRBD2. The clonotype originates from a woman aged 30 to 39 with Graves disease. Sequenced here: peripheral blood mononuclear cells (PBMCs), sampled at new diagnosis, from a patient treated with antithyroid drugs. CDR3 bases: TGTGCCACCAGTGACCCCGGACTAGCGGGAGGGAATGAGCAGTTCTTC. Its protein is CATSDPGLAGGNEQFF.